This T cell receptor beta chain was retrieved from a study of CXCR3-negative and CXCR3-positive naive CD8 T cells. Study conclusions and caveats: In naive cells, CXCR3-negative and CXCR3-positive subsets had similar TRBV-TRBJ usage; memory cells differed.

Note on this clonotype: The antigen remains undetermined.

Per the germline V gene, CDR1 is MDHEN and CDR2 is SYDVKM. The CDR3 is 14 residues long. The method, 5' RACE with UMI labels, was used to prepare the TRB cDNA libraries. TCRdb reworked the 5' RACE reads into one entry per CDR3 protein, no DNA. The table gives 55,000 to 70,000 distinct CDR3 sequences; the top ten clones make up about a quarter of it. The receptor was isolated from a human donor in good health. Some clones in this sample may be carry-over from other donors' samples. V usage is TRBV28 and J usage is TRBJ2-5; TCRdb's D gene call, TRBD1, goes unchecked for lack of DNA. Sequenced input: memory CD8+ T cells from blood. CDR3: CASSLPGSWETQYF.